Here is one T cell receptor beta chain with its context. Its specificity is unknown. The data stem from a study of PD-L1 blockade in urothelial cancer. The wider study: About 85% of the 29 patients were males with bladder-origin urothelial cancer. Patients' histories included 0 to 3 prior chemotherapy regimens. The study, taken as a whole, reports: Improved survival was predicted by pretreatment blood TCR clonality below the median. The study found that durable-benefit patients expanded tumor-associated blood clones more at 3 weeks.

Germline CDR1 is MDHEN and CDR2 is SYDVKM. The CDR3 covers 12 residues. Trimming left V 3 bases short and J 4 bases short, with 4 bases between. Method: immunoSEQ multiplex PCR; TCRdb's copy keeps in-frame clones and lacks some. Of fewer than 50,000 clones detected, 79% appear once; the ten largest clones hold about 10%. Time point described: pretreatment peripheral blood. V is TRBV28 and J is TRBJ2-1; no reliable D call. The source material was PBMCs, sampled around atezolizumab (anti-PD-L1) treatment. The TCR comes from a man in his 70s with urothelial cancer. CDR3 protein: CASSLRYNEQFF. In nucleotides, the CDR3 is TGTGCCAGCAGTTTGCGATACAATGAGCAGTTCTTC.